The subject of this entry is one T cell receptor beta chain. The data belong to a study of blood T cell repertoires in COVID-19. Trimming removed 4 bases at V and 0 bases at J, with 16 bases between. The CDR3 has 16 residues. The germline V gene has CDR1 LGHDT and CDR2 YNNKEL (reference sequence). The repertoire was sequenced with immunoSEQ multiplex PCR; TCRdb's copy has only in-frame clones and lacks some. The sample consists of about 320,000 clones, 85% to 90% of them appearing once. The TCR comes from a woman in her 30s with COVID-19, enrolled during active disease. The sequencing sample was made of peripheral blood. The chain recombines TRBV3-1 (or the pseudogene TRBV3-2) with TRBJ2-7; no clear D. This CDR3 is CASSPRGPDASYEQYF. In DNA, the CDR3 is TGTGCCAGCAGCCCCCGCGGCCCCGACGCCTCCTACGAGCAGTACTTC.